This TCR beta chain was sequenced in a study of cytomegalovirus exposure and HLA in healthy donors. Study as a whole: Across some 400 genotyped donors, roughly 80% landed in the Caucasian-associated ancestry cluster.

CDR1 is SGHTA, CDR2 FQGTGA, per germline. This CDR3 has 13 residues. With 8 bases removed from V and 1 base from J, the gap between germline ends came to 11 bases. A multiplex PCR was run with 60 Vbeta primers and 13 Jbeta primers. Data came from immunoSEQ multiplex PCR; TCRdb stores just in-frame clones and leaves some out. This table has around 96,000 clones, about three quarters appearing once. This clone was picked up a small number of times. Its antigen is not known. Broader study findings: Presence/absence analyses took donor sequencing depth as roughly uniform.

Input material: PBMCs. The receptor's source is a man under 40 in good health and CMV-seropositive. The chain links TRBV7-3 to TRBJ1-1; D perhaps matches TRBD1 (6 bases). The CDR3 here is CASSGGPNTEAFF. CDR3 nucleotide sequence: TGTGCCAGCTCTGGGGGCCCGAACACTGAAGCTTTCTTT.